A few counts support the clone carrying this T cell receptor (beta chain). What it recognizes is unknown. This entry belongs to a study of OX40 agonist ivuxolimab in advanced cancers. About the study: Patients received the agonistic anti-OX40 (CD134) antibody ivuxolimab. Findings and limits, study-wide: Nonresponders included some who also had low normalized T-cell clonal expansion. Within 6 weeks, CD4+ and CD8+ blood T cells expanded clonally at 0.1 to 3.0 mg/kg. Averaging showed that CD8+ T cells had more expanded clones than CD4+ did.

The table came from immunoSEQ multiplex PCR; TCRdb's copy has only in-frame clones and leaves some out. Here the sample spans approximately 99,000 clones, 85% to 95% being singletons. Specimen: CD4+ or CD8+ T cells sorted from blood, collected in a trial of the OX40 agonist ivuxolimab. This receptor was obtained from an adult with an advanced solid tumor such as melanoma, head and neck, liver or kidney cancer.

In DNA form, the CDR3 reads TGTGCCAGCAGTGACAGACTAAATCAGCCCCAGCATTTT. Residues: CASSDRLNQPQHF. The chain has TRBV6-5 and TRBJ1-5; possible D gene TRBD1, 5 bases. The CDR3 extends over 13 amino acids. Germline values: CDR1 MNHEY, CDR2 SVGAGI. The V end lost 5 bases, the J end lost 4 bases, and 9 bases lay between the germline ends.